Here is one T cell receptor beta chain with its context. No antigen is known for it. This sample stems from a study of T-cell reconstitution after alpha-beta-depleted transplantation in children. Overall study findings and caveats: A year post-transplant, T-cell counts and diversity derived mostly from newly produced T cells. Expanded clones from the graft, numbering several hundred, reportedly supplied alpha-beta T cells about two months after transplant.

The trim removed 5 bases at V and 2 bases at J, leaving 2 bases unmatched. CDR3 length equals 14 residues. Germline V gene lookup returns CDR1 DFQATT and CDR2 SNEGSKA (reference sequence). Unique molecular identifiers featured in how the TCRbeta library was prepared. One entry per CDR3 protein, called by TCRdb with MiXCR from the PCR reads. The sample includes 120,000 to 150,000 distinct CDR3 sequences, about 9% of them seen just once. The sample in question was PBMCs, mostly from graft donor cells, obtained 180 days after TCRalphabeta/CD19-depleted stem cell transplant. The sequence derives from a female patient between 2 and 15 years old who had a stem cell transplant for congenital amegakaryocytic thrombocytopenia, so the T cells may come from the graft donor. The rearrangement joins TRBV20-1 to TRBJ1-5, with 11 bases matching TRBD1. CDR3 protein: CSAGQGAGNQPQHF. The CDR3 bases are TGCAGTGCTGGACAGGGGGCCGGCAATCAGCCCCAGCATTTT.